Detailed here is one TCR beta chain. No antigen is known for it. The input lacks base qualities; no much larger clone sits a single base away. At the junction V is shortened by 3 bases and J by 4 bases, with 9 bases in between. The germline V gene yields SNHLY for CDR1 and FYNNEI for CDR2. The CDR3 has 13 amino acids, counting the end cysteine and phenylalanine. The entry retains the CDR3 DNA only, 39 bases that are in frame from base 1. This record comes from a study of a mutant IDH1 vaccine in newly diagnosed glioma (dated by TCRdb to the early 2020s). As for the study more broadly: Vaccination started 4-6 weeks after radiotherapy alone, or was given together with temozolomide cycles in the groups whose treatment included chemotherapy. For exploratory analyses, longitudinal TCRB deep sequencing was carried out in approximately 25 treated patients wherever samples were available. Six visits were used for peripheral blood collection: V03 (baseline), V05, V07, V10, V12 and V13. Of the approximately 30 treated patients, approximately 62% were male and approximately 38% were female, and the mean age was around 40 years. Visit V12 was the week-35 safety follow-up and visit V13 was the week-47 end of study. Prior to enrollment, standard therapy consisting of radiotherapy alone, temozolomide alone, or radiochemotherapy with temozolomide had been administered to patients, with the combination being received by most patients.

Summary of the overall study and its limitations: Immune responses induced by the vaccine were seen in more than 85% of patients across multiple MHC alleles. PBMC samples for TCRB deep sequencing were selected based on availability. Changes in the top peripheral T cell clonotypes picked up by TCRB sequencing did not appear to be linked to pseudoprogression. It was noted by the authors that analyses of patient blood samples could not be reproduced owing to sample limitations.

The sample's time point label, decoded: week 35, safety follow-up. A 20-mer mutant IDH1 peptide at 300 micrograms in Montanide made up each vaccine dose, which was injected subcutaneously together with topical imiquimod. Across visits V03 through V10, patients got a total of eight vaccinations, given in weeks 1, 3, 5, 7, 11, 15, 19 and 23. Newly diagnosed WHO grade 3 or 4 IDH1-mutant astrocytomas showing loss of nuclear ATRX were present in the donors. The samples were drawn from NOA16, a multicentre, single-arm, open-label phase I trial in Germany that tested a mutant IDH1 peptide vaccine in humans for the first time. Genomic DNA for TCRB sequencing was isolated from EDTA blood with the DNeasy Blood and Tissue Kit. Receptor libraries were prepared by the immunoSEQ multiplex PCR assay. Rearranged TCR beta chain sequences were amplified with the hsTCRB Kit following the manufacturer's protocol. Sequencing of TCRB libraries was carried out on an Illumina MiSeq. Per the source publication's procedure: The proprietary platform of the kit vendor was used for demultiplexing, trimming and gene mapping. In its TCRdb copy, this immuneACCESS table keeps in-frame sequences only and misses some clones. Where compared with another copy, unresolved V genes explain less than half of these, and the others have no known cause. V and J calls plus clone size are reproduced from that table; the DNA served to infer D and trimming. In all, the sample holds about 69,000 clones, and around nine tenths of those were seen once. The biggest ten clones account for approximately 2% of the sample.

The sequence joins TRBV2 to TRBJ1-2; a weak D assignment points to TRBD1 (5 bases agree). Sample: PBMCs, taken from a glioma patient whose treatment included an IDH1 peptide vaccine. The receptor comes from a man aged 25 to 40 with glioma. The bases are TGTGCCAGCAGTGACAGGGCCGCCTATGGCTACACCTTC. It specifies CASSDRAAYGYTF.